Reported below is one T cell receptor beta chain. Its antigen is undetermined. This sample is drawn from a study of OX40 agonist ivuxolimab in advanced cancers. Study at large: It was ivuxolimab, an agonistic anti-OX40 (CD134) antibody, that patients were treated with. Findings of the study overall: A proportion of nonresponders additionally exhibited low normalized T-cell clonal expansion. Average numbers of expanded clones were greater in CD8+ T cells than in CD4+.

The CDR3 consists of 11 residues. With V trimmed by 6 bases and J by 4 bases, 0 bases remained unmatched. CDR1 is MNHNS, CDR2 SASEGT, per germline. Profiling relied on immunoSEQ multiplex PCR, and the TCRdb table lists in-frame clones only, not all of them. The sample lists tens of thousands of clones, roughly 85% seen once, with roughly 5.5% in the top ten. The rearrangement links TRBV6-1 to TRBJ2-7, with TRBD1 identical over 7 bases. This TCR was sampled from an adult with an advanced solid tumor such as melanoma, head and neck, liver or kidney cancer. The sample in question was CD4+ or CD8+ T cells sorted from blood, obtained in a trial of the OX40 agonist ivuxolimab. The DNA for the CDR3 is TGTGCCAGCAGGACAGGGTACGAGCAGTACTTC. It translates to CASRTGYEQYF.